This T cell receptor (beta chain) was documented in a study of blood T cell repertoires in COVID-19. Everyone who took part was roughly 18 to 89 years old, and they came from about two dozen US areas. Per the authors' pipeline: By means of reference gene primer amplification, nucleated cell counts were estimated. Repertoires were generated with immunoSEQ multiplex PCR, while TCRdb's copy carries only in-frame clones and drops some. Clone size and V and J calls were adopted from that table, with D and trimming inferred from the DNA. The sample has approximately 210,000 clones, approximately 80% seen once. This clone was picked up one time. The CDR3 is 17 amino acids. Germline values: CDR1 KGHSH, CDR2 LQKENI. The V end lost 2 bases, the J end lost 4 bases, and 17 bases lay between the germline ends.

This clonotype was sampled from a middle-aged man who had recovered from COVID-19. The sequenced sample was PBMCs or T cells enriched from blood (not recorded which). The rearrangement links TRBV18 to TRBJ2-2; D possibly corresponds to TRBD2 (6 bases). CDR3 coding DNA: TGTGCCAGCTCACCAACCATTGGAGGGCCCAGCACCGGGGAGCTGTTTTTT. Translating it yields CASSPTIGGPSTGELFF.